The 10 T cell receptor beta chains below were found in one sample sequenced in a study of T-cell memory formation after mild COVID-19. TCRdb recomputed calls from the 5' RACE reads with MiXCR, one row per CDR3 protein. The sample includes approximately 150,000 distinct CDR3 sequences, 14% of them seen just once. Sequencing used PBMCs or a T cell subset sorted from them (not recorded which). All receptors come from an adult woman who had mild COVID-19 (a few samples of this study predate the infection). Cell type and time point are not known.

The rearrangement links TRBV4-3 to TRBJ2-7, with a tentative D call TRBD1 (5 bases). Trimming removed 4 bases at V and 3 bases at J, with 19 bases between. The CDR3 contains 16 residues. Germline loops: CDR1 LGHNA, CDR2 YSLEER. In DNA form, the CDR3 reads TGCGCCAGCAGCCTAGAGCAGCCAGGGCTCCGCTACGAGCAGTACTTC. The encoded protein is CASSLEQPGLRYEQYF.

The V gene is TRBV29-1, the J gene TRBJ2-3, with D tentatively TRBD1 or TRBD2 (6 bases each). V lost 5 bases, J lost 2 bases, and 14 bases lay in between. Germline V gene sequence: CDR1 SQVTM, CDR2 ANQGSEA. The CDR3 consists of 14 residues. This CDR3 reads CSVLRGGLTDTQYF. Written as DNA, the CDR3 is TGCAGCGTTCTCAGGGGAGGCCTCACAGATACGCAGTATTTT.

The chain is built from TRBV15 and TRBJ1-4; TRBD1 matches 11 bases. The ends lost 8 bases at V and 7 bases at J; junction bases unmatched: 3. The germline gives CDR1 LNHNV, CDR2 YYDKDF (reference sequence). The CDR3 runs 13 residues. CDR3 protein: CATSGTGGEKLFF. CDR3 nucleotide sequence: TGTGCCACCTCCGGGACAGGGGGTGAAAAACTGTTTTTT. The entire variable domain, with the rest obtained from reference TRBV15 and TRBJ1-4, is as follows: DAMVIQNPRYQVTQFGKPVTLSCSQTLNHNVMYWYQQKSSQAPKLLFHYYDKDFNNEADTPDNFQSRRPNTSFCFLDIRSPGLGDTAMYLCATSGTGGEKLFFGSGTQLSVL.

The chain employs TRBV7-2 and TRBJ2-1, with 7 bases aligning to TRBD2. CDR3 size: 14 residues. Germline V gives CDR1 SGHTA, CDR2 FQGNSA. V was clipped by 3 bases and J by 9 bases; unmatched bases: 8. The DNA of the CDR3 is TGTGCCAGCAGCTTTGAGGCGGGAGTGAGTGAGCAGTTCTTC. It codes for CASSFEAGVSEQFF. Complete variable domain (other parts from reference TRBV7-2 and TRBJ2-1): GAGVSQSPSNKVTEKGKDVELRCDPISGHTALYWYRQSLGQGLEFLIYFQGNSAPDKSGLPSDRFSAERTGGSVSTLTIQRTQQEDSAVYLCASSFEAGVSEQFFGPGTRLTVL.

The chain combines TRBV5-1 with TRBJ2-7, with D possibly being TRBD1 (6 bases). Germline lookup yields CDR1 SGHRS and CDR2 YFSETQ. The CDR3 runs 14 residues. The V end was cut by 4 bases, the J end by 3 bases, with 14 bases between. CDR3 loop: CASSTSPQGYEQYF. CDR3 DNA sequence: TGCGCCAGCAGCACTAGTCCACAGGGCTACGAGCAGTACTTC.

The gene calls are TRBV7-2 and TRBJ2-7, with 7 bases lining up with TRBD1. Germline-derived CDR1 and CDR2 are SGHTA and FQGNSA. This CDR3 has 13 amino acids. Unmatched junction bases numbered 6, after V lost 8 bases and J lost 2 bases. CDR3 nucleotide sequence: TGTGCCAGCGCAAACAGGGGTACCTACGAGCAGTACTTC. Translation: CASANRGTYEQYF.

The V gene is TRBV20-1, the J gene TRBJ2-7, with D tentatively TRBD2 (5 bases). The CDR3 has 11 residues. Germline V gene data show CDR1 as DFQATT and CDR2 as SNEGSKA (reference sequence). The germline V and J ends were trimmed by 6 bases and 2 bases, with 8 bases remaining between them. DNA of the CDR3: TGCAGTGCCCTGAGGGCCTACGAGCAGTACTTC. Amino acids: CSALRAYEQYF.

This clonotype was counted a few times. This sequence joins TRBV7-2 and TRBJ2-7; 11 bases match TRBD2. CDR1 SGHTA and CDR2 FQGNSA come from the germline V gene. The ends lost 5 bases at V and 2 bases at J; junction bases unmatched: 2. There are 14 residues in the CDR3. The CDR3 region has the DNA TGTGCCAGCAGCACTAGCGGGGGACCCTACGAGCAGTACTTC. As protein: CASSTSGGPYEQYF.

The chain recombines TRBV7-3 with TRBJ2-5; no reliable D call. CDR3 length: 13 residues. V lost 4 bases to trimming and J lost 1 base, with 7 bases between them. CDR1 SGHTA and CDR2 FQGTGA come from the germline V gene. The CDR3 sequence: CASSSSPQETQYF. The CDR3 nucleotides read TGTGCCAGCAGCTCCAGCCCCCAAGAGACCCAGTACTTC.

This clonotype was seen repeatedly, ten times or more. The chain is built from TRBV20-1 and TRBJ2-3; D possibly corresponds to TRBD1 (7 bases). The CDR3 totals 14 residues. Per germline, CDR1 DFQATT and CDR2 SNEGSKA (reference sequence). With 5 bases removed from V and 5 bases from J, the gap between germline ends came to 17 bases. The CDR3: CSAPDRRGGDTQYF. The DNA for the CDR3 is TGCAGTGCTCCGGACAGGAGGGGTGGAGATACGCAGTATTTT.